These 20 T cell receptor beta chains came from one sample sequenced in a study of blood T cell repertoires in COVID-19. TCRdb's copy holds only in-frame clones and misses some; the assay was immunoSEQ multiplex PCR. The table shows 250,000 to 350,000 clones, with 75% to 95% occurring only once. The sample was PBMCs or T cells enriched from blood (not recorded which). The receptors were sampled from a woman aged 25 to 39 who had recovered from COVID-19.

The V and J genes are TRBV7-2 and TRBJ2-5; 12 bases map to TRBD2. The CDR3 sequence is 16 residues long. The V and J ends lost 1 base and 4 bases, in that order; junction bases with no gene match: 4. Germline loops: CDR1 SGHTA, CDR2 FQGNSA. The CDR3 DNA follows: TGTGCCAGCAGCTTAGTAGGGGGACTAGCGGGAGAGACCCAGTACTTC. Translation: CASSLVGGLAGETQYF.

The rearrangement links TRBV28 to TRBJ1-2, with D unclear. V was clipped by 5 bases and J by 8 bases, with 6 bases between them. CDR3 length equals 10 residues. Germline lookup yields CDR1 MDHEN and CDR2 SYDVKM. The CDR3: CASSTPGYTF. The DNA for the CDR3 is TGTGCCAGCAGTACACCCGGCTACACCTTC.

A remark on this clone: The identical CDR3 is also encoded by other nucleotide sequences in the sample. This chain uses TRBV27 with TRBJ2-7, with 7 bases that match TRBD1. CDR1 MNHEY and CDR2 SMNVEV come from the germline V gene (reference sequence). The CDR3 has 14 amino acids. Losses at the gene ends were 3 bases for V and 3 bases for J; bases not matched to a gene: 5. The CDR3: CASSFTGAGYEQYF. CDR3 nucleotide sequence: TGTGCCAGCAGTTTCACAGGGGCGGGCTACGAGCAGTACTTC.

The chain recombines TRBV5-1 with TRBJ1-1; no clear D. Germline CDR1 SGHRS, CDR2 YFSETQ. The V and J ends lost 7 bases and 1 base respectively, with 11 bases between them. The CDR3 runs 13 residues. The CDR3 loop reads CASGLRQNTEAFF. The CDR3 DNA is TGCGCCAGCGGACTAAGACAGAACACTGAAGCTTTCTTT.

The V and J genes are TRBV6-2 or TRBV6-3 and TRBJ1-3; tentatively, D is TRBD1 (5 bases). The V end lost 4 bases, the J end lost 0 bases, and 13 bases lay between the germline ends. From germline, CDR1 is MNHEY and CDR2 SVGEGT. This CDR3 spans 16 amino acids. The CDR3 nucleotides read TGTGCCAGCAGTTTTCGGCGGGGACTCTCTGGAAACACCATATATTTT. It translates to CASSFRRGLSGNTIYF.

This chain connects TRBV7-2 to TRBJ2-7; the D gene is possibly TRBD1 (6 bases). The CDR3 extends over 15 amino acids. Trimming cost V 2 bases and J 2 bases, with 13 bases left between them. Per the germline V gene, CDR1 is SGHTA and CDR2 is FQGNSA. For the CDR3, the DNA is TGTGCCAGCAGCTTATGGGCAGGGGTGACCTACGAGCAGTACTTC. Encoded protein: CASSLWAGVTYEQYF.

The chain has TRBV4-3 and TRBJ2-5, with D possibly TRBD2 on 5 matching bases. Trimming shortened V by 0 bases and J by 5 bases, and 13 bases separated the two germline ends. Per the germline V gene, CDR1 is LGHNA and CDR2 is YSLEER. The length of the CDR3 is 15 residues. CDR3 DNA: TGCGCCAGCAGCCAAGATGTTAGCGATGGGGAGACCCAGTACTTC. Translation: CASSQDVSDGETQYF.

This rearrangement joins TRBV5-1 to TRBJ1-1, with 8 nucleotides matching TRBD1. Germline CDR1 reads SGHRS; CDR2 reads YFSETQ. The CDR3 consists of 13 residues. V lost 7 bases, J lost 8 bases, and 10 bases stayed unmatched. This CDR3 reads CASGLAGGKEAFF. The CDR3 bases are TGCGCCAGCGGGCTAGCAGGGGGCAAAGAAGCTTTCTTT.

This clone appeared once. The chain combines TRBV28 with TRBJ1-4; possibly TRBD1 for D (5 bases). Germline CDR1 and CDR2: MDHEN and SYDVKM. CDR3 length equals 15 residues. Trimming pared 6 bases from V and 7 bases from J, leaving 18 bases between. The DNA for the CDR3 is TGTGCCAGCAGACAACGGACAAACCCGCGTGAAAAACTGTTTTTT. Translated, it gives CASRQRTNPREKLFF.

The genes are TRBV28 and TRBJ2-5, with TRBD2 matching over 9 bases. V dropped 3 bases and J dropped 4; count of bases not matched to a gene: 6. From germline, CDR1 is MDHEN and CDR2 SYDVKM. This CDR3 region has 15 residues. The CDR3 nucleotides read TGTGCCAGCAGTTTCGGCGGGAGGGCACCAGAGACCCAGTACTTC. The encoded protein is CASSFGGRAPETQYF.

The chain is built from TRBV27 and TRBJ1-1; TRBD1 agrees at 8 bases. Germline V gene lookup returns CDR1 MNHEY and CDR2 SMNVEV (reference sequence). The CDR3 covers 15 residues. With 8 bases clipped from V and 0 bases from J, the junction kept 8 bases outside the gene matches. CDR3 coding DNA: TGTGCCAGCCAGACCGGACAGGGTTTGAACACTGAAGCTTTCTTT. It yields the protein CASQTGQGLNTEAFF.

CDR3 amino acids: CASSPGTGGEETQYF. The CDR3 DNA follows: TGTGCCAGCTCACCCGGCACAGGGGGCGAAGAGACCCAGTACTTC. The V and J genes are TRBV18 and TRBJ2-5, with 9 bases fitting TRBD1. Per germline, CDR1 KGHSH and CDR2 LQKENI. CDR3 length: 15 residues. The V gene end was trimmed by 3 bases and the J gene end by 3 bases; junction bases not matched to a gene: 5. Looking up the rest from reference TRBV18 and TRBJ2-5 gives the full variable domain: NAGVMQNPRHLVRRRGQEARLRCSPMKGHSHVYWYRQLPEEGLKFMVYLQKENIIDESGMPKERFSAEFPKEGPSILRIQQVVRGDSAAYFCASSPGTGGEETQYFGPGTRLLVL.

The chain uses TRBV12-3 or TRBV12-4 and TRBJ2-7, with a tentative D call TRBD1 (6 bases). The CDR3 extends over 13 amino acids. Trimming pared 5 bases from V and 1 base from J, leaving 9 bases between. The CDR3 region is CASSLGQSYEQYF. The CDR3 DNA is TGTGCCAGCAGTCTCGGACAGTCCTACGAGCAGTACTTC.

The gene calls are TRBV29-1 and TRBJ2-7; TRBD2 matches at 7 bases. V dropped 4 bases and J dropped 9; count of bases not matched to a gene: 12. The V gene's germline CDR1 is SQVTM and CDR2 ANQGSEA. The CDR3 is 13 residues long. The CDR3 spells CSVGAGVSTVQYF. CDR3 in DNA: TGCAGCGTTGGCGCGGGGGTCAGCACAGTGCAGTACTTC.

The count of this clone is one. The rearrangement uses TRBV28 and TRBJ1-2; 7 nucleotides match TRBD1. Germline-derived CDR1 and CDR2 are MDHEN and SYDVKM. There are 14 residues in the CDR3. The junction had 2 bases not matched to a gene; V was cut back by 4 bases and J by 0 bases. This CDR3 reads CASSSGTANYGYTF. DNA for the CDR3: TGTGCCAGCAGTTCTGGGACAGCTAACTATGGCTACACCTTC.

The CDR3 region has the DNA TGTGCCAGCAGCGCCCAGGGGACAGGCGGCTACACCTTC. Translation gives CASSAQGTGGYTF. The genes are TRBV9 and TRBJ1-2, with TRBD1 matching over 8 bases. CDR1 is SGDLS, CDR2 YYNGEE, per germline. The CDR3 is 13 residues long. V lost 3 bases to trimming and J lost 8 bases; unmatched junction nucleotides: 6.

V is TRBV3-1 (or the pseudogene TRBV3-2) and J is TRBJ1-1; TRBD1 might be the D (5 bases). Trimming removed 2 bases from V and 1 base from J, with 8 bases in between. Per germline, CDR1 LGHDT and CDR2 YNNKEL (reference sequence). CDR3 length equals 14 residues. CDR3 residues: CASSQSGKNTEAFF. In nucleotides, the CDR3 is TGTGCCAGCAGCCAATCAGGGAAGAACACTGAAGCTTTCTTT.

This clone occurred once. This chain connects TRBV7-2 to TRBJ2-6, with 9 bases lining up with TRBD1. The CDR3 has 17 residues. Germline CDR1 reads SGHTA; CDR2 reads FQGNSA. Trimming removed 5 bases from V and 0 bases from J; junction bases left unmatched: 5. This CDR3 reads CASSQGQGSSGANVLTF. The CDR3 DNA reads as TGTGCCAGCAGCCAGGGACAGGGTAGCTCTGGGGCCAACGTCCTGACTTTC.

This clone was seen only once. The chain is built from TRBV7-2 and TRBJ1-2; no clear D. V was trimmed by 5 bases and J by 4 bases, leaving 17 bases between them. Germline-derived CDR1 and CDR2 are SGHTA and FQGNSA. The CDR3 runs to 15 residues. The CDR3: CASSQLGGQPYGYTF. The CDR3 DNA is TGTGCCAGCAGCCAACTAGGAGGGCAGCCCTATGGCTACACCTTC.

V gene TRBV18 combines with J gene TRBJ2-2; 7 bases map to TRBD2. CDR3 length equals 14 residues. Germline V gene lookup returns CDR1 KGHSH and CDR2 LQKENI. Trimming removed 2 bases from V and 4 bases from J; junction bases left unmatched: 1. The CDR3 nucleotides read TGTGCCAGCTCACCAGGGAGGGCCACCGGGGAGCTGTTTTTT. Translated, it gives CASSPGRATGELFF.